Listed below are T cell receptor beta chains from one sample, sequenced in a study of OX40 agonist ivuxolimab in advanced cancers. Only in-frame clones appear in the TCRdb table, and some are missing; sequencing was by immunoSEQ multiplex PCR. Of 50,000 to 65,000 clones in the sample, 88% were seen once. The material sequenced was CD4+ or CD8+ T cells sorted from blood, taken in a trial of the OX40 agonist ivuxolimab. The receptor source for this set is an adult with an advanced solid tumor such as melanoma, head and neck, liver or kidney cancer. Both conserved end residues are part of each CDR3. A D gene is named only where the DNA matches it firmly. Rows may omit the clone size; those that give it use once, few, many or a size class.

d_gene	abundance	j_gene	v_gene	CDR3aa	CDR3nt
TRBD1	-	TRBJ1-1	TRBV7-9	CASSFGQGANTEAFF	TGTGCCAGCAGCTTCGGACAGGGAGCTAACACTGAAGCTTTCTTT
-	-	TRBJ1-1	TRBV10-1	CASSESYGGNTEAFF	TGCGCCAGCAGTGAGTCGTATGGGGGGAACACTGAAGCTTTCTTT
-	once	TRBJ1-3	TRBV5-4	CASSQLGGRSPGNTIYF	TGTGCCAGCAGCCAGCTTGGGGGGCGATCCCCTGGAAACACCATATATTTT
-	-	TRBJ1-2	TRBV27	CASMGKGGPLGGYTF	TGTGCCAGCATGGGGAAAGGGGGTCCCTTAGGTGGCTACACCTTC
-	-	TRBJ1-4	TRBV19	CASRGSTGANEKLFF	TGTGCCAGCCGCGGATCGACAGGAGCTAATGAAAAACTGTTTTTT
-	-	TRBJ1-3	TRBV9	CASSVLGNTIYF	TGTGCCAGCAGCGTTCTGGGAAACACCATATATTTT
-	-	TRBJ2-1	TRBV5-1	CASKDPRNPLNRFF	TGCGCCAGCAAGGACCCCCGAAACCCCCTTAACCGGTTCTTC
TRBD2	once	TRBJ2-7	TRBV7-9	CASSLVRPGGGYEQYF	TGTGCCAGCAGCTTAGTAAGACCTGGGGGGGGATACGAGCAGTACTTC
TRBD1	-	TRBJ2-7	TRBV4-3	CASSQSSGGVGDEQYF	TGCGCCAGCAGCCAAAGTTCAGGGGGTGTCGGAGACGAGCAGTACTTC
-	-	TRBJ2-7	TRBV19	CASSIIQSGNTYEQYF	TGTGCCAGTAGTATTATTCAATCTGGGAACACCTACGAGCAGTACTTC
TRBD2	-	TRBJ2-3	TRBV7-3	CASSLLAGSTDTQYF	TGTGCCAGCAGTCTACTAGCGGGGAGCACAGATACGCAGTATTTT
TRBD2	-	TRBJ2-1	TRBV11-1	CASSRTSGSYNEQFF	TGTGCCAGCAGTCGGACTAGCGGGTCCTACAATGAGCAGTTCTTC
TRBD2	-	TRBJ2-2	TRBV14	CASSQDTSGRTSGATGELFF	TGTGCCAGCAGCCAAGATACGTCCGGGAGGACTAGCGGAGCCACCGGGGAGCTGTTTTTT
-	-	TRBJ2-7	TRBV11-1	CASSPIPGKKHNYEQYF	TGTGCCAGCAGCCCCATTCCGGGCAAGAAACATAACTACGAGCAGTACTTC
TRBD1	-	TRBJ1-5	TRBV18	CASSAGQGDQPQHF	TGTGCCAGCTCAGCCGGACAGGGTGATCAGCCCCAGCATTTT
-	-	TRBJ1-6	TRBV6-5	CASSRIQNSPLHF	TGTGCCAGCAGCCGGATACAAAATTCACCCCTCCACTTT
-	-	TRBJ2-2	TRBV4-1	CASSQYGQNTGELFF	TGCGCCAGCAGCCAGTATGGACAGAACACCGGGGAGCTGTTTTTT
-	once	TRBJ2-1	TRBV10-3	CAISESRGSTRYVNEQFF	TGTGCCATCAGTGAGTCGAGGGGTAGTACTAGATATGTGAATGAGCAGTTCTTC
TRBD2	-	TRBJ2-3	TRBV5-4	CASSSRLAGGPDTQYF	TGTGCCAGCAGCTCGAGACTAGCGGGAGGGCCAGATACGCAGTATTTT
-	-	TRBJ1-3	TRBV10-3	CATAQLQSSGNTIYF	TGTGCCACAGCCCAACTACAGAGCTCTGGAAACACCATATATTTT
-	-	TRBJ2-6	TRBV5-1	CASRLPGANVLTF	TGCGCCAGCAGATTGCCTGGGGCCAACGTCCTGACTTTC
TRBD1	-	TRBJ2-2	TRBV5-5	CASSFDSDRATGELFF	TGTGCCAGCAGCTTTGATAGCGACAGGGCCACCGGGGAGCTGTTTTTT
-	-	TRBJ2-1	TRBV5-1	CASSLTRANLNTDEQFF	TGCGCCAGCAGCTTGACCCGGGCGAACCTCAATACGGATGAGCAGTTCTTC
TRBD1	once	TRBJ1-4	TRBV30	CAWKQGAGEKLFF	TGTGCCTGGAAACAGGGGGCCGGTGAAAAACTGTTTTTT
-	few	TRBJ1-4	TRBV30	CAWKGLFNEKLFF	TGTGCCTGGAAAGGGCTATTTAATGAAAAACTGTTTTTT
TRBD2	-	TRBJ2-7	TRBV5-1	CASSSREGLDEQYF	TGCGCCAGCAGCTCGAGGGAGGGCCTCGACGAGCAGTACTTC
TRBD1	-	TRBJ1-3	TRBV6-5	CASSVRGDSGNTIYF	TGTGCCAGCAGTGTCAGGGGGGATTCTGGAAACACCATATATTTT
-	-	TRBJ2-5	TRBV6-7	CASRSRVLETQYF	TGTGCCAGCAGAAGCAGGGTCTTAGAGACCCAGTACTTC
-	few	TRBJ2-1	TRBV12-5	CASAFPRGEQFF	TGTGCTAGTGCCTTCCCTCGGGGGGAGCAGTTCTTC
-	-	TRBJ2-7	TRBV6-5	CATGVNVGYEQYF	TGTGCCACCGGGGTTAATGTAGGGTACGAGCAGTACTTC
-	-	TRBJ1-1	TRBV7-8	CASSLVFGNTEAFF	TGTGCCAGCAGCTTAGTATTCGGGAACACTGAAGCTTTCTTT
-	-	TRBJ1-2	TRBV7-9	CASSLAGGHGYTF	TGTGCCAGCAGCTTAGCCGGGGGCCATGGCTACACCTTC
TRBD2	-	TRBJ2-3	TRBV6-4	CASGRTSGSGDTQYF	TGTGCCAGCGGACGGACTAGCGGGAGTGGAGATACGCAGTATTTT
-	once	TRBJ1-3	TRBV6-6	CASSRRDSGNTIYF	TGTGCCAGCAGTCGAAGGGACTCTGGAAACACCATATATTTT
TRBD2	-	TRBJ2-3	TRBV30	CASNEAGGTDTQYF	TGTGCCTCAAATGAAGCGGGAGGCACAGATACGCAGTATTTT
-	-	TRBJ2-7	TRBV7-2	CASSYLPQVDYEQYF	TGTGCCAGCAGCTATCTGCCACAGGTCGACTACGAGCAGTACTTC
-	-	TRBJ2-2	TRBV7-9	CASSLAGGTGELFF	TGTGCCAGCAGCTTAGCAGGGGGCACCGGGGAGCTGTTTTTT
-	-	TRBJ2-5	TRBV2	CASSVTPGGETQYF	TGTGCCAGCAGTGTCACGCCCGGAGGGGAGACCCAGTACTTC
-	-	TRBJ1-3	TRBV4-1	CASSGVTGNTIYF	TGCGCCAGCAGCGGGGTGACTGGAAACACCATATATTTT
-	-	TRBJ2-7	TRBV30	CAWSVWQVSHEQYF	TGTGCCTGGAGTGTCTGGCAGGTGTCCCACGAGCAGTACTTC
-	once	TRBJ2-6	TRBV4-1	CASSQEESSGANVLTF	TGCGCCAGCAGCCAAGAAGAGAGTTCCGGGGCCAACGTCCTGACTTTC
-	-	TRBJ2-1	TRBV21-1	CASSVGEQGYDEQFF	TGTGCCAGCAGCGTAGGGGAACAGGGATACGATGAGCAGTTCTTC
-	-	TRBJ2-1	TRBV6-5	CASSLISGNEQFF	TGTGCCAGCAGTCTCATTAGCGGCAATGAGCAGTTCTTC
-	-	TRBJ2-1	TRBV12-5	CASGLVLGDGPKIYNEQFF	TGTGCTAGTGGTTTGGTACTGGGGGACGGGCCAAAAATCTACAATGAGCAGTTCTTC
TRBD1	-	TRBJ2-1	TRBV11-3	CASSSGTGENNEQFF	TGTGCCAGCAGCTCCGGGACAGGGGAAAACAATGAGCAGTTCTTC
-	-	TRBJ2-7	TRBV7-8	CASSFGRLVEQYF	TGTGCCAGCAGCTTCGGTAGACTTGTCGAGCAGTACTTC
-	-	TRBJ2-7	TRBV6-1	CASTGQAYEQYF	TGTGCCAGCACCGGACAAGCCTACGAGCAGTACTTC